Below, 20 T cell receptor beta chains from the same sample are listed, as sequenced in a study of a mutant IDH1 vaccine in newly diagnosed glioma. Generated by immunoSEQ multiplex PCR, the TCRdb table keeps only in-frame clones and is missing some. The sample lists 110,000 or so clones; around 90% were seen once. Time point given: week 11, during vaccination. Mutant IDH1 20-mer peptide, at 300 ug, made up each vaccine dose, with topical imiquimod. Antigens for these TCRs are unknown. The source material was PBMCs, sampled from a glioma patient whose treatment included an IDH1 peptide vaccine. These receptors came from a woman between 50 and 59 years old with glioma.

This clone was observed a single time. The V call is TRBV7-8, the J call TRBJ2-3; 14 bases line up with TRBD2. With V trimmed by 11 bases and J by 3 bases, 7 bases remained unmatched. This CDR3 comprises 15 residues. Germline CDR1 SGHVS, CDR2 FQNEAQ. CDR3 sequence: CAGGLAGEGTDTQYF. CDR3 DNA: TGTGCCGGGGGACTAGCGGGAGAGGGGACAGATACGCAGTATTTT.

The chain employs TRBV4-1 and TRBJ2-1, with unresolved D. V lost 6 bases, J lost 7 bases, and 10 bases lay in between. The CDR3 is 12 amino acids. Germline CDR1 and CDR2: MGHRA and YSYEKL. Here the CDR3 reads CASSLLGNEQFF. In DNA, the CDR3 is TGCGCCAGCAGTCTCCTGGGGAATGAGCAGTTCTTC.

The chain carries TRBV11-3 and TRBJ2-7; D tentatively fits TRBD1 or TRBD2 (5 bases each). The CDR3 has 15 amino acids. Germline loops: CDR1 SGHNT, CDR2 YENEEA. V was trimmed by 1 base and J by 2 bases, leaving 12 bases between them. CDR3 loop: CASSLGGEGTYEQYF. The CDR3 DNA sequence: TGTGCCAGCAGCTTAGGCGGCGAGGGGACCTACGAGCAGTACTTC.

The chain is built from TRBV5-6 and TRBJ1-2; possible D gene TRBD1, 6 bases. The V gene lost 2 bases and the J gene lost 2 bases, with 22 bases spanning the gap. The CDR3 is 18 residues long. Germline V CDR1 and CDR2: SGHDT, YYEEEE. CDR3 in amino acids: CASSFIRPYSGANYGYTF. Here the CDR3 DNA reads TGTGCCAGCAGCTTTATCAGACCTTATTCGGGGGCGAACTATGGCTACACCTTC. Drawing the rest from reference TRBV5-6 and TRBJ1-2, the complete variable domain is DAGVTQSPTHLIKTRGQQVTLRCSPKSGHDTVSWYQQALGQGPQFIFQYYEEEERQRGNFPDRFSGHQFPNYSSELNVNALLLGDSALYLCASSFIRPYSGANYGYTFGSGTRLTVV.

The chain couples TRBV18 to TRBJ1-2, with 11 bases fitting TRBD1. The V segment lost 2 bases and the J segment 6 bases; nucleotides outside the gene matches: 8. The germline V gene encodes CDR1 KGHSH and CDR2 LQKENI. The CDR3 is 16 residues long. CDR3 DNA: TGTGCCAGCTCACCATTTAAGGACAGGGGGCTGGATGGCTACACCTTC. Translation gives CASSPFKDRGLDGYTF.

The V gene is TRBV9, the J gene TRBJ2-7; D possibly corresponds to TRBD2 (6 bases). Per germline, CDR1 SGDLS and CDR2 YYNGEE. Between the trimmed V and J ends, which lost 2 bases and 2 bases, there was a span of 14 bases. CDR3 size: 15 residues. This chain's CDR3 is CASSVGDSIAYEQYF. CDR3 DNA: TGTGCCAGCAGCGTCGGGGACTCCATAGCCTACGAGCAGTACTTC.

CDR3 in amino acids: CASSERGAGANVLTF. CDR3 in DNA: TGTGCCAGCAGTGAACGGGGGGCTGGGGCCAACGTCCTGACTTTC. V and J are TRBV25-1 and TRBJ2-6; TRBD2 matches 7 bases. The germline CDR1 and CDR2 sequences are MGHDK and SYGVNS. The V gene end was trimmed by 2 bases and the J gene end by 2 bases; junction bases not matched to a gene: 0. The CDR3 is made up of 15 amino acids.

The rearrangement links TRBV14 to TRBJ2-4; a weak D match, TRBD1 (6 bases). V was clipped by 5 bases and J by 4 bases, with 9 bases between them. This CDR3 has 13 residues. Germline loops: CDR1 SGHDN, CDR2 FVKESK. In nucleotides, the CDR3 is TGTGCCAGCAGCGAAGGACAGAAAAACATTCAGTACTTC. Its protein product is CASSEGQKNIQYF. The variable domain in full, completed from reference TRBV14 and TRBJ2-4, reads EAGVTQFPSHSVIEKGQTVTLRCDPISGHDNLYWYRRVMGKEIKFLLHFVKESKQDESGMPNNRFLAERTGGTYSTLKVQPAELEDSGVYFCASSEGQKNIQYFGAGTRLSVL.

The genes are TRBV7-9 and TRBJ2-5, with 10 nucleotides matching TRBD2. Germline assignment: CDR1 SEHNR and CDR2 FQNEAQ (reference sequence). The length of the CDR3 is 15 residues. Trimming removed 6 bases from V and 1 base from J; junction bases left unmatched: 5. The CDR3 here is CASRETSGIQETQYF. The CDR3 DNA reads TGTGCCAGCAGGGAAACTAGCGGGATCCAAGAGACCCAGTACTTC.

The chain combines TRBV5-1 with TRBJ1-4, with D uncertain. The germline V gene has CDR1 SGHRS and CDR2 YFSETQ. The CDR3 consists of 15 residues. Trimming cost V 0 bases and J 0 bases, with 6 bases left between them. CDR3 DNA: TGCGCCAGCAGCTTGGTCCCAGCAACTAATGAAAAACTGTTTTTT. This codes for CASSLVPATNEKLFF.

The CDR3 spells CAWSGGGGGQFF. CDR3 bases: TGTGCCTGGAGTGGGGGAGGGGGCGGGCAGTTCTTC. The chain joins TRBV30 to TRBJ2-1; either TRBD1 or TRBD2 may supply D (7 bases each). This CDR3 has 12 residues. V gave up 1 base and J gave up 12 bases, with 13 bases separating them. Germline CDR1 and CDR2: GTSNPN and SVGIG (reference sequence).

The chain recombines TRBV5-4 with TRBJ2-1; D perhaps matches TRBD1 (5 bases). Germline CDR1 and CDR2: SGHNT and YYREEE (reference sequence). CDR3 length equals 15 residues. V gave up 3 bases and J gave up 5 bases, with 15 bases separating them. CDR3 amino acids: CASSSTGSVNNEQFF. DNA for the CDR3: TGTGCCAGCAGCTCAACAGGATCGGTCAACAATGAGCAGTTCTTC.

V and J are TRBV10-3 and TRBJ2-5; possibly TRBD1 for D (5 bases). Trimming pared 6 bases from V and 2 bases from J, leaving 13 bases between. In germline, CDR1 is ENHRY, CDR2 SYGVKD. CDR3 length equals 14 residues. The chain's CDR3 is CAIRNSGNQETQYF. DNA for the CDR3: TGTGCCATCAGGAACTCAGGGAATCAAGAGACCCAGTACTTC.

This clone came up a few times. This chain connects TRBV6-1 to TRBJ2-7; TRBD1 is a possible D gene (6 bases). Germline CDR1 reads MNHNS; CDR2 reads SASEGT. V was shortened by 0 bases and J by 0 bases, with 9 bases between the two germline ends. The CDR3 runs 15 residues. The DNA of the CDR3 is TGTGCCAGCAGTGAAGCGGGGGACAACTCCTACGAGCAGTACTTC. Translation: CASSEAGDNSYEQYF.

CDR3 in amino acids: CASSWRTGHVWRNSTEAFF. In nucleotides, the CDR3 is TGTGCCAGCAGCTGGCGGACGGGACACGTATGGCGGAATAGCACTGAAGCTTTCTTT. The chain combines TRBV21-1 with TRBJ1-1; the table's TRBD1 call for D was not verified on the DNA. TRBV21-1 is tagged as a pseudogene. CDR3 length equals 19 residues.

The rearrangement joins TRBV6-6 to TRBJ1-2, with 10 bases fitting TRBD1. Germline V CDR1 and CDR2: MNHNY, SVGAGI (reference sequence). CDR3 length: 12 amino acids. The trim removed 5 bases at V and 7 bases at J, leaving 1 base unmatched. The CDR3 is CASSGTGVGYTF. CDR3 in DNA: TGTGCCAGCAGTGGGACAGGGGTTGGCTACACCTTC.

The CDR3 DNA reads TGTGCCAGCAGCTTGCCTATCCGGGACAGGGTACGCTATGGCTACACCTTC. This translates into CASSLPIRDRVRYGYTF. The chain joins TRBV12-1 to TRBJ1-2; the table names TRBD1, a call not compared with the DNA. TRBV12-1 is tagged as a pseudogene. This CDR3 is 17 amino acids long.

This chain uses TRBV28 with TRBJ1-5; possibly TRBD1 for D (5 bases). The CDR3 covers 14 residues. Trimming shortened V by 6 bases and J by 4 bases, and 13 bases separated the two germline ends. CDR1 is MDHEN and CDR2 is SYDVKM in the germline V gene. CDR3 amino acids: CASRQGARNQPQHF. The CDR3 nucleotides read TGTGCCAGCAGGCAAGGGGCGCGTAATCAGCCCCAGCATTTT.

As DNA, the CDR3 is TGTGCCAGCAGTGATTGGCACCCCAATCAGCCCCAGCATTTT. Translation gives CASSDWHPNQPQHF. J is TRBJ1-5 and V is TRBV25-1, with unresolved D. With 3 bases removed from V and 3 bases from J, the gap between germline ends came to 9 bases. The CDR3 is 14 amino acids. Germline CDR1 and CDR2: MGHDK and SYGVNS.

The V and J genes are TRBV28 and TRBJ2-3; a possible D gene is TRBD1 (6 bases). The germline V gene encodes CDR1 MDHEN and CDR2 SYDVKM. V dropped 7 bases and J dropped 4 bases, with 12 bases sitting between them. The CDR3 runs to 13 residues. CDR3: CASNRVVADTQYF. CDR3 DNA sequence: TGTGCCAGCAACAGGGTGGTGGCAGATACGCAGTATTTT.